This T cell receptor beta chain was captured in a study of T-cell reconstitution after alpha-beta-depleted transplantation in children. Study conclusions and caveats: The high TCRbeta diversity at day 60 in some patients came from surviving recipient T cells and thymic progenitors. As was reported, about two months after transplant, alpha-beta T cells came from several hundred expanded graft clones.

The CDR3 extends over 16 amino acids. The V segment lost 4 bases and the J segment 2 bases; nucleotides outside the gene matches: 6. CDR1 and CDR2 from the germline V gene are SGHRS and YFSETQ. This clonotype appeared a few times. Antigen specificity is unknown. Using unique molecular identifiers, the investigators prepared the TCRbeta library. From the PCR reads, TCRdb called clonotypes with MiXCR, one entry per CDR3 protein. The sample contains about 210,000 distinct CDR3 sequences, around a sixth of which appear only once. The sequence derives from a male patient between 2 and 10 years old who had a stem cell transplant for acute lymphoblastic leukemia, so the T cells may come from the graft donor. The chain carries TRBV5-1 and TRBJ2-3; 11 bases line up with TRBD1. The sample consisted of PBMCs, mostly from graft donor cells, taken 360 days after TCRalphabeta/CD19-depleted stem cell transplant. CDR3 nucleotides: TGCGCCAGCAGCCCAGGACAGGGGGCCATCACAGATACGCAGTATTTT. Translating it yields CASSPGQGAITDTQYF.